These 6 T cell receptor beta chains share one sample of origin, sequenced in a study of blood T cells in healthy people across ages. It was with a sample-barcoded 5' primer and a J-beta primer mix that a second PCR of about 7 to 12 cycles was run. TCRdb processed the 5' RACE reads anew with MiXCR; each CDR3 protein has one entry. Here the sample spans about 580,000 distinct CDR3 sequences, around 48% being singletons. The sequenced sample consisted of blood. These receptors all stem from a man older than 75 in good health.

As for this clonotype: A much larger clone differs by one base, so this may be a read error. V gene TRBV6-6 combines with J gene TRBJ2-7; 9 bases map to TRBD1. The CDR3 contains 16 residues. Germline V CDR1 and CDR2: MNHNY, SVGAGI (reference sequence). CDR3 region: CAAGEPGTGSDNEQYF. CDR3 in DNA: TGCGCAGCAGGGGAGCCCGGGACAGGGAGTGACAATGAGCAGTACTTC.

As regards this clonotype: Sequence at one end of the junction differs from germline and may be a read error. The gene calls are TRBV6-5 and TRBJ2-5, with a possible D match to TRBD1 (5 bases). CDR3 size: 12 residues. Germline V lookup: CDR1 MNHEY, CDR2 SVGAGI. The CDR3 protein is CANSRGVETQYF. As DNA, the CDR3 is TGTGCCAACAGTAGGGGCGTGGAGACCCAGTACTTC.

The rearrangement joins TRBV4-3 to TRBJ2-3, with a possible D match to TRBD1 (5 bases). Germline CDR1 and CDR2: LGHNA and YSLEER. CDR3 length equals 14 residues. V shed 5 bases and J shed 6 bases, with 15 bases lying between them. CDR3 nucleotide sequence: TGCGCCAGCAGCAGCCGGGCCAAGGGGGATACGCAGTATTTT. Protein: CASSSRAKGDTQYF.

Comment on this clonotype: Germline and junction disagree at one end, which may indicate a read error. The rearrangement links TRBV27 to TRBJ2-1, with D unresolved. CDR1 and CDR2 from the germline V gene are MNHEY and SMNVEV (reference sequence). The CDR3 length is 13 residues. DNA of the CDR3: TGTGCCAGCAATTTAGCATCTGGGTCAGAGAAGTTCTTC. Protein product: CASNLASGSEKFF.

The chain employs TRBV19 and TRBJ1-2, with D unresolved. V was clipped by 8 bases and J by 1 base, with 11 bases between them. CDR3 length: 13 residues. From germline, CDR1 is LNHDA and CDR2 SQIVND (reference sequence). CDR3 coding DNA: TGTGCCAGTGATAGAGGGATTAACTATGGCTACACCTTC. Amino acids: CASDRGINYGYTF.

This clonotype was seen only once. This rearrangement joins TRBV25-1 to TRBJ2-2; D remains ambiguous. V was cut by 3 bases and J by 4 bases, with 12 bases left in between. This CDR3 region has 15 residues. CDR1 and CDR2 from the germline V gene are MGHDK and SYGVNS. CDR3 region: CASSEFGRGTGELFF. The CDR3 nucleotides read TGTGCCAGCAGTGAGTTCGGCCGCGGCACCGGGGAGCTGTTTTTT.